Below are 5 T cell receptor beta chains sequenced from a single sample in a study of technical replicates of blood from a few donors. The method was immunoSEQ multiplex PCR; TCRdb's version includes in-frame clones alone and lacks a portion of them. The table lists some 81,000 clones, roughly 91% of them singletons. Input material: T cells isolated from PBMCs. These receptors were taken from a human donor in good health.

The gene calls are TRBV9 and TRBJ2-5; no firm D call. The V gene lost 1 base and the J gene lost 4 bases, with 11 bases spanning the gap. The CDR3 runs to 14 residues. Germline assignment: CDR1 SGDLS and CDR2 YYNGEE. The CDR3 protein is CASSVTIGVETQYF. The CDR3 DNA reads as TGTGCCAGCAGCGTAACAATAGGAGTAGAGACCCAGTACTTC. Together with reference TRBV9 and TRBJ2-5, the CDR3 gives the full variable domain: DSGVTQTPKHLITATGQRVTLRCSPRSGDLSVYWYQQSLDQGLQFLIQYYNGEERAKGNILERFSAQQFPDLHSELNLSSLELGDSALYFCASSVTIGVETQYFGPGTRLLVL.

The V call is TRBV19, the J call TRBJ2-1; 11 nucleotides match TRBD2. CDR1 is LNHDA and CDR2 is SQIVND in the germline V gene (reference sequence). This CDR3 contains 15 residues. The V and J ends lost 2 bases and 10 bases, in that order; junction bases with no gene match: 7. DNA of the CDR3: TGTGCCAGTAGTATAACTAGCGGGAGTTTCGGAGAGCAGTTCTTC. It yields the protein CASSITSGSFGEQFF.

This rearrangement joins TRBV11-2 to TRBJ2-3; 7 bases line up with TRBD2. Looked up from germline, CDR1 is SGHAT and CDR2 is FQNNGV. CDR3 length: 16 residues. Trimming took 2 bases from V and 5 from J; bases not matched to a gene: 10. CDR3 protein: CASSLSGRQVVDTQYF. CDR3 nucleotide sequence: TGTGCCAGCAGCTTATCCGGGAGGCAGGTGGTAGATACGCAGTATTTT.

The rearrangement links TRBV5-1 to TRBJ2-7; TRBD1 matches at 8 bases. Per germline, CDR1 SGHRS and CDR2 YFSETQ. V gave up 0 bases and J gave up 6 bases; unmatched junction bases: 8. CDR3 length: 15 residues. The CDR3 sequence is CASSLEGRGLIEQYF. The DNA for the CDR3 is TGCGCCAGCAGCTTGGAGGGCAGGGGGCTCATCGAGCAGTACTTC.

As concerns this clone: Its ends do not fully match the called genes, so a read error is possible. This chain's CDR3 is CASSLNTGAYEQYF. CDR3 sequence (DNA): TGTGCTAGCAGCCTTAACACGGGAGCCTACGAGCAGTACTTC. The rearrangement links TRBV7-7 to TRBJ2-7; the D gene is possibly TRBD2 (6 bases). Germline CDR1 is SSHAT and CDR2 is FNYEAQ (reference sequence). This CDR3 has 14 amino acids. Looking up the rest from reference TRBV7-7 and TRBJ2-7 gives the full variable domain: GAGVSQSPRYKVTKRGQDVTLRCDPISSHATLYWYQQALGQGPEFLTYFNYEAQPDKSGLPSDRFSAERPEGSISTLTIQRTEQRDSAMYRCASSLNTGAYEQYFGPGTRLTVT.